Included here is one T cell receptor beta chain sequence, with context. Its antigen is not known. The data originate from a study of cytomegalovirus exposure and HLA in healthy donors. In the study overall: Within an early data release were around 80 million unique TCRs drawn from HLA-typed donors. Broader study findings: Association of approximately 16,000 TCR beta sequences with HLA alleles was found at 0.05 false discovery rate in a later analysis. Reports indicate that TCR beta sequences accurately predicted the HLA-A and HLA-B alleles of most subjects.

Primers included in the PCR were 60 Vbeta and 13 Jbeta primers. Measured with immunoSEQ multiplex PCR; TCRdb has only the in-frame clones, and not every one. The sample includes more than 90,000 clones, roughly 71% of them seen just once. The junction had 4 bases not matched to a gene; V was cut back by 1 base and J by 4 bases. Germline CDR1 and CDR2: SGHRS and YFSETQ. The CDR3 extends over 14 amino acids. The sequence came from a man aged 50-59 years in good health and CMV-seronegative. The sequenced sample consisted of PBMCs. The rearrangement links TRBV5-1 to TRBJ2-7; 8 positions match TRBD2. Here the CDR3 DNA reads TGCGCCAGCAGCTTGCCCGGGGGGGGGTACGAGCAGTACTTC. The encoded protein is CASSLPGGGYEQYF.